The 13 T cell receptor beta chains below come from one sample, sequenced in a study of T cell changes during pregnancy in multiple sclerosis. The repertoire was sequenced with immunoSEQ multiplex PCR; TCRdb's copy has only in-frame clones and lacks some. The table lists fewer than 55,000 clones, around 90% of them singletons. The sample consisted of peripheral blood, taken after pregnancy. The source is a female donor in good health, enrolled as a control in a pregnancy study.

The chain uses TRBV6-5 and TRBJ2-7; 8 bases agree with TRBD2. Trimming at V came to 7 bases and at J to 2 bases, leaving 7 bases not matched to a gene. This CDR3 is built from 14 residues. The V gene's germline CDR1 is MNHEY and CDR2 SVGAGI. DNA of the CDR3: TGTGCCAGCACTCCGCCCGGGGGGGCCTACGAGCAGTACTTC. Protein product: CASTPPGGAYEQYF.

J is TRBJ2-1 and V is TRBV19, with a weak D call TRBD2 (7 bases). Germline-derived CDR1 and CDR2 are LNHDA and SQIVND (reference sequence). Trimming removed 3 bases from V and 7 bases from J, with 13 bases in between. There are 14 residues in the CDR3. The CDR3 loop reads CASSIEGGENEQFF. CDR3 sequence (DNA): TGTGCCAGTAGTATTGAGGGGGGGGAGAATGAGCAGTTCTTC.

This clone was observed once. The CDR3: CARGTSKRDTQYF. In DNA, the CDR3 is TGTGCCAGGGGGACTAGTAAAAGAGATACGCAGTATTTT. The J gene is TRBJ2-3, the V gene TRBV2, with 8 bases matching TRBD2. The CDR3 has 13 amino acids. The germline gives CDR1 SNHLY, CDR2 FYNNEI. The trim removed 9 bases at V and 5 bases at J, leaving 7 bases unmatched.

The chain has TRBV11-2 and TRBJ2-3; TRBD2 is a possible D gene (7 bases). V was trimmed by 5 bases and J by 4 bases, leaving 19 bases between them. The CDR3 contains 16 residues. CDR1 SGHAT and CDR2 FQNNGV come from the germline V gene. The chain's CDR3 is CASSHRGGANADTQYF. Written as DNA, the CDR3 is TGTGCCAGCAGCCACCGAGGGGGGGCCAACGCAGATACGCAGTATTTT. Based on the CDR3 plus reference TRBV11-2 and TRBJ2-3, the full variable domain is EAGVAQSPRYKIIEKRQSVAFWCNPISGHATLYWYQQILGQGPKLLIQFQNNGVVDDSQLPKDRFSAERLKGVDSTLKIQPAKLEDSAVYLCASSHRGGANADTQYFGPGTRLTVL.

This rearrangement joins TRBV7-2 to TRBJ2-7, with 9 bases identical to TRBD2. Trimming took 3 bases from V and 7 from J; bases not matched to a gene: 16. CDR1 SGHTA and CDR2 FQGNSA come from the germline V gene. The CDR3 runs to 17 residues. As DNA, the CDR3 is TGTGCCAGCAGCTTTCTCGGCCGGGCGGGAGGGCCGCGGGAGCAGTACTTC. This gives the protein CASSFLGRAGGPREQYF.

In its sample, this clone was seen once. This chain joins TRBV30 and TRBJ1-6; D ambiguous. Looked up from germline, CDR1 is GTSNPN and CDR2 is SVGIG (reference sequence). V lost 3 bases and J lost 0, with 3 bases in between. The CDR3 runs to 13 residues. Here the CDR3 reads CAWRRSYNSPLHF. CDR3 sequence (DNA): TGTGCCTGGAGGCGCTCCTATAATTCACCCCTCCACTTT.

The rearrangement joins TRBV9 to TRBJ2-5; the match to TRBD2 covers 8 bases. The V gene's germline CDR1 is SGDLS and CDR2 YYNGEE. This CDR3 has 16 residues. Trimming removed 0 bases from V and 5 bases from J; junction bases left unmatched: 9. In nucleotides, the CDR3 is TGTGCCAGCAGCGTAGCTGTGGCGGGGGGTGATGAGACCCAGTACTTC. Translation: CASSVAVAGGDETQYF.

The genes are TRBV6-5 and TRBJ1-2; a possible D gene is TRBD1 (6 bases). CDR1 is MNHEY and CDR2 is SVGAGI in the germline V gene. The germline V and J ends were trimmed by 6 bases and 1 base, with 12 bases remaining between them. This CDR3 comprises 14 residues. CDR3 residues: CASSPTGYNYGYTF. The CDR3 DNA is TGTGCCAGCAGCCCAACAGGGTATAACTATGGCTACACCTTC.

The rearrangement joins TRBV6-6 to TRBJ1-6; D is perhaps TRBD1 (5 bases). This CDR3 spans 15 amino acids. V dropped 5 bases and J dropped 8 bases, with 16 bases sitting between them. Germline V gene lookup returns CDR1 MNHNY and CDR2 SVGAGI (reference sequence). The CDR3 loop reads CASSASGPAYSPLHF. The CDR3 DNA is TGTGCCAGCAGTGCTTCAGGGCCCGCTTATTCACCCCTCCACTTT.

The chain joins TRBV6-4 to TRBJ2-2; TRBD2 agrees at 7 bases. Germline values: CDR1 MRHNA, CDR2 SNTAGT. CDR3 length: 14 amino acids. V dropped 3 bases and J dropped 5; count of bases not matched to a gene: 3. CDR3: CASSDNSGTGELFF. The DNA for the CDR3 is TGTGCCAGCAGTGATAATAGCGGGACCGGGGAGCTGTTTTTT.

The chain joins TRBV15 to TRBJ1-1; maybe TRBD1 (5 bases). Per germline, CDR1 LNHNV and CDR2 YYDKDF (reference sequence). The length of the CDR3 is 14 residues. Trimming stripped 0 bases from V and 3 bases from J, with 8 bases between. The CDR3: CATSRDAGDTEAFF. The DNA of the CDR3 is TGTGCCACCAGCAGAGATGCGGGGGACACTGAAGCTTTCTTT.

This clone was recorded once. The chain uses TRBV6-6 and TRBJ2-7; D uncertain. Germline V gene lookup returns CDR1 MNHNY and CDR2 SVGAGI (reference sequence). CDR3 length equals 15 residues. The V gene lost 2 bases and the J gene lost 1 base, with 12 bases spanning the gap. The CDR3 DNA reads TGTGCCAGCAGTTACGATTCGACACAATCCTACGAGCAGTACTTC. Translation: CASSYDSTQSYEQYF.

The rearrangement links TRBV28 to TRBJ1-6; maybe TRBD1 (5 bases). V lost 2 bases and J lost 10, with 12 bases in between. CDR3 size: 14 residues. Germline-derived CDR1 and CDR2 are MDHEN and SYDVKM. The CDR3 here is CASSLSQGISPLHF. Here the CDR3 DNA reads TGTGCCAGCAGTTTAAGTCAGGGAATCTCACCCCTCCACTTT.